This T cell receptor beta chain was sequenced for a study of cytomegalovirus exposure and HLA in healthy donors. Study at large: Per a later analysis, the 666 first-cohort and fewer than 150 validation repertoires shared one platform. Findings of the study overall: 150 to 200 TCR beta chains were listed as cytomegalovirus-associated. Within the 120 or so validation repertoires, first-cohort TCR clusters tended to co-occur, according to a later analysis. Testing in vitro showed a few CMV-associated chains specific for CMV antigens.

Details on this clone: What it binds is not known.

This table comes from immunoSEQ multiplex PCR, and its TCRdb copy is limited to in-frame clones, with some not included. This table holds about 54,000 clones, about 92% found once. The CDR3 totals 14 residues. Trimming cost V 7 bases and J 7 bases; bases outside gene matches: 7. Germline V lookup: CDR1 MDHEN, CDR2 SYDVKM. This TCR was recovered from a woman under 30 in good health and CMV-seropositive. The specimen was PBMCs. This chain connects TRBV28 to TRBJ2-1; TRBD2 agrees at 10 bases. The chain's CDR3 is CASTSSGGGNEQFF. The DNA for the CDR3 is TGTGCCAGCACCTCTAGCGGGGGAGGGAATGAGCAGTTCTTC. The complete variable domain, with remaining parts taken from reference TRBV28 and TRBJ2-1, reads DVKVTQSSRYLVKRTGEKVFLECVQDMDHENMFWYRQDPGLGLRLIYFSYDVKMKEKGDIPEGYSVSREKKERFSLILESASTNQTSMYLCASTSSGGGNEQFFGPGTRLTVL.